The sequence of this T cell receptor (beta chain) was determined in a study of cytomegalovirus exposure and HLA in healthy donors. Study findings and constraints: The likely origin of a cluster of highly shared sequence variants was a sequencing artifact. In vitro checks showed that a few CMV-associated chains really do target CMV antigens. In an earlier analysis, most TCR beta V segments were productive about 87% or about 30% of the time.

Researchers ran the PCR with 60 Vbeta and 13 Jbeta primers. Produced via immunoSEQ multiplex PCR; TCRdb's table is partial and in-frame only. The table includes some 110,000 clones, roughly 76% detected once. This clone was detected once. Antigen specificity is unknown. This TCR was sampled from a woman aged 50 to 60 in good health and CMV-seropositive. The sample consisted of PBMCs.

Here the CDR3 reads CASSYSRSPSTFEQFF. The CDR3 DNA is TGTGCCAGCAGTTACTCGCGGAGCCCCAGTACTTTTGAGCAGTTCTTC. This sequence joins TRBV6-6 and TRBJ2-1, with D uncertain. Per the germline V gene, CDR1 is MNHNY and CDR2 is SVGAGI (reference sequence). The CDR3 is 16 amino acids. The V and J ends lost 0 bases and 9 bases respectively, with 18 bases between them.